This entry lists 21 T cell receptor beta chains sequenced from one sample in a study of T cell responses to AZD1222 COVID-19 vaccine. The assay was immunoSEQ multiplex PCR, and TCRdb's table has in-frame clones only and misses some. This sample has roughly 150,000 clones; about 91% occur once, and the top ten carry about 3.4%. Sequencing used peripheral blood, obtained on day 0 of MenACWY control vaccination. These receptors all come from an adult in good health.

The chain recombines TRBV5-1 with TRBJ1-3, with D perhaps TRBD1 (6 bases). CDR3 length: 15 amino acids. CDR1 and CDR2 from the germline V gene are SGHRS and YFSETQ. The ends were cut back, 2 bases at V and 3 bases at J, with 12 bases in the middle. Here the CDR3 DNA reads TGCGCCAGCAGCTTCCAGGGGAGTGGTGGAAACACCATATATTTT. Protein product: CASSFQGSGGNTIYF. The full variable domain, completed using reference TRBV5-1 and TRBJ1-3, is KAGVTQTPRYLIKTRGQQVTLSCSPISGHRSVSWYQQTPGQGLQFLFEYFSETQRNKGNFPGRFSGRQFSNSRSEMNVSTLELGDSALYLCASSFQGSGGNTIYFGEGSWLTVV.

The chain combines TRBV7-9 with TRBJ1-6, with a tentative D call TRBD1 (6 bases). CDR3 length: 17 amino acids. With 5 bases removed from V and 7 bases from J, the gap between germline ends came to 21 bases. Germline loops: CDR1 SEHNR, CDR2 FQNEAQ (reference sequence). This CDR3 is CASSQPSGAGENSPLHF. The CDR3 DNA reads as TGTGCCAGCAGCCAACCCTCGGGGGCAGGGGAAAATTCACCCCTCCACTTT. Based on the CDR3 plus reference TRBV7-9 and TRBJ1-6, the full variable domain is DTGVSQNPRHKITKRGQNVTFRCDPISEHNRLYWYRQTLGQGPEFLTYFQNEAQLEKSRLLSDRFSAERPKGSFSTLEIQRTEQGDSAMYLCASSQPSGAGENSPLHFGNGTRLTVT.

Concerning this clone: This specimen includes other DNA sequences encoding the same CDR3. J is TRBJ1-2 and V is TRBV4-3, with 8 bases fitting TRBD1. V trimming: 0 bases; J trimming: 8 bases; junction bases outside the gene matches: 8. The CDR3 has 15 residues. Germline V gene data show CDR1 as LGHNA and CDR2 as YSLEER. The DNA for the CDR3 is TGCGCCAGCAGCCAAGATAGCCAGGGGGCCGGAGGCTACACCTTC. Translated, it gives CASSQDSQGAGGYTF.

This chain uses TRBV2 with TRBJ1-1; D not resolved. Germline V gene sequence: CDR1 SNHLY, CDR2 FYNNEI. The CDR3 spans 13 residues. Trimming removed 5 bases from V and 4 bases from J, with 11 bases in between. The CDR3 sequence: CASSTESGTEAFF. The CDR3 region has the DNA TGTGCCAGCAGTACAGAGTCGGGCACTGAAGCTTTCTTT.

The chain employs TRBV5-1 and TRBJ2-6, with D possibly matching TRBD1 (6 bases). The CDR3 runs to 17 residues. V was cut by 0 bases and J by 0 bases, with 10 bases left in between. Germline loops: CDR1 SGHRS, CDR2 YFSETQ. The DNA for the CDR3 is TGCGCCAGCAGCTTGGGGACAGTAAACTCTGGGGCCAACGTCCTGACTTTC. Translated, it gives CASSLGTVNSGANVLTF.

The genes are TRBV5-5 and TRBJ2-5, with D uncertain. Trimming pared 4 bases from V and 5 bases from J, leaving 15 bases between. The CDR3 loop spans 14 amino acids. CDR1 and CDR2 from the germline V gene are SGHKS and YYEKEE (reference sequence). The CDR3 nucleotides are TGTGCCAGCAGCCCCGGAGAGATCGAGGAGACCCAGTACTTC. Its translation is CASSPGEIEETQYF.

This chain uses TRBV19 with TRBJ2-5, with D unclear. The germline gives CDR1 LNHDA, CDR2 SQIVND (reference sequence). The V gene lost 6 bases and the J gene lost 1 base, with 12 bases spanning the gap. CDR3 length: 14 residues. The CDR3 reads CASSQEYSQETQYF. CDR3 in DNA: TGTGCCAGTAGCCAAGAGTACAGCCAAGAGACCCAGTACTTC.

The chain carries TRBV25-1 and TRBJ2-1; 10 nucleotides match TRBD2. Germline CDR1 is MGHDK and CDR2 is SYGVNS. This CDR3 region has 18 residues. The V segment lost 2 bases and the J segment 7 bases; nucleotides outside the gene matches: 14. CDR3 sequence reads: CASSETSGRVPGWNEQFF. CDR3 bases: TGTGCCAGCAGTGAAACCAGCGGGAGGGTTCCCGGGTGGAATGAGCAGTTCTTC. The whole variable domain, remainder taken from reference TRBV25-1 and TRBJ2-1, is EADIYQTPRYLVIGTGKKITLECSQTMGHDKMYWYQQDPGMELHLIHYSYGVNSTEKGDLSSESTVSRIRTEHFPLTLESARPSHTSQYLCASSETSGRVPGWNEQFFGPGTRLTVL.

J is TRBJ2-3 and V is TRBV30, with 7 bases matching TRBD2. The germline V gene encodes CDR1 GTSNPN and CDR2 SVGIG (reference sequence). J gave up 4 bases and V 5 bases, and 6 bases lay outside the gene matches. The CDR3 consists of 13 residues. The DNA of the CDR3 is TGTGCCTGGGGATTCGGGGGGTCAGATACGCAGTATTTT. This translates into CAWGFGGSDTQYF. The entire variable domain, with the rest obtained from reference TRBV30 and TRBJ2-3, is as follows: SQTIHQWPATLVQPVGSPLSLECTVEGTSNPNLYWYRQAAGRGLQLLFYSVGIGQISSEVPQNLSASRPQDRQFILSSKKLLLSDSGFYLCAWGFGGSDTQYFGPGTRLTVL.

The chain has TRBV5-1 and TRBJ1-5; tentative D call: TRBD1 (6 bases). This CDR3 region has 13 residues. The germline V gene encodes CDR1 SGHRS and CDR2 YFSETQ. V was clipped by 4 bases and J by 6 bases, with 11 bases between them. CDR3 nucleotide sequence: TGCGCCAGCAGCCCGAGGGGGGGTCAGCCCCAGCATTTT. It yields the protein CASSPRGGQPQHF.

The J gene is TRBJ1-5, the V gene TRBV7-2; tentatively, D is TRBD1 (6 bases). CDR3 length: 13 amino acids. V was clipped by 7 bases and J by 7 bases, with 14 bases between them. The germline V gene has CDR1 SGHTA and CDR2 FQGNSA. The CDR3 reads CASKGDWSQPQHF. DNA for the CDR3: TGTGCCAGCAAGGGGGACTGGTCACAGCCCCAGCATTTT.

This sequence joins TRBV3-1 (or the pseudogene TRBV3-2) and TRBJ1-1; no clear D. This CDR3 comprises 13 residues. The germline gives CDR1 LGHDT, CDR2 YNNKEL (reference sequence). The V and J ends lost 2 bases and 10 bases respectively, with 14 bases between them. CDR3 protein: CASSQNEGLGAFF. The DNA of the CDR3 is TGTGCCAGCAGCCAAAACGAGGGTTTGGGAGCTTTCTTT.

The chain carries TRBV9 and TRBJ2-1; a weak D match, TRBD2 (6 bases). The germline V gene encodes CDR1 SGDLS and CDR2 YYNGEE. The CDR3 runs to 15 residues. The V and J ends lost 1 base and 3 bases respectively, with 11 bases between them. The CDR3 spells CASSVSAGDYNEQFF. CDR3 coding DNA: TGTGCCAGCAGCGTATCAGCGGGTGACTACAATGAGCAGTTCTTC.

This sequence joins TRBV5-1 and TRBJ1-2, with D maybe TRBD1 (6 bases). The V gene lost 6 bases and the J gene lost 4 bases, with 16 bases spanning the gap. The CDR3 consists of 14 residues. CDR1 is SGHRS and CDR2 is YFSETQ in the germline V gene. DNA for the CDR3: TGCGCCAGCAAAACGGACAGCCAAGTCTATGGCTACACCTTC. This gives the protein CASKTDSQVYGYTF.

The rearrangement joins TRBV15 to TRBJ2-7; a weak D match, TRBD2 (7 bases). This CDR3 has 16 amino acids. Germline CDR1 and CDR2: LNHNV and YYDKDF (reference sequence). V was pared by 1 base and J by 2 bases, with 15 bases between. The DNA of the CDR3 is TGTGCCACCAGCAGAGGGGGGGGCGCCTATACCTACGAGCAGTACTTC. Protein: CATSRGGGAYTYEQYF.

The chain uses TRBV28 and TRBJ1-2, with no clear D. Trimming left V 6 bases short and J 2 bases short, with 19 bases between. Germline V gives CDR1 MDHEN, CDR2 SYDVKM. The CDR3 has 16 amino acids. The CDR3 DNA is TGTGCCAGCAGCCAGTGGGTCTCGGGTCGGAACTATGGCTACACCTTC. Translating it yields CASSQWVSGRNYGYTF.

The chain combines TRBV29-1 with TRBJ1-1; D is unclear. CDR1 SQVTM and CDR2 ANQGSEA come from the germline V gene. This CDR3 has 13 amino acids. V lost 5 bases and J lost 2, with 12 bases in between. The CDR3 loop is CSVKGRPNTEAFF. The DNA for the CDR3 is TGCAGCGTTAAGGGTCGCCCCAACACTGAAGCTTTCTTT. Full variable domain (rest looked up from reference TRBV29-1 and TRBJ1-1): SAVISQKPSRDICQRGTSLTIQCQVDSQVTMMFWYRQQPGQSLTLIATANQGSEATYESGFVIDKFPISRPNLTFSTLTVSNMSPEDSSIYLCSVKGRPNTEAFFGQGTRLTVV.

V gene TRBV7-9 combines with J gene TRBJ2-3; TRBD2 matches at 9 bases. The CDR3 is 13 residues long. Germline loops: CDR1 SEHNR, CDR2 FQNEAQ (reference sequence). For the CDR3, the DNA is TGTGGGTGCGGGAGGGCCGGCACAGATACGCAGTATTTT. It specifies CGCGRAGTDTQYF.

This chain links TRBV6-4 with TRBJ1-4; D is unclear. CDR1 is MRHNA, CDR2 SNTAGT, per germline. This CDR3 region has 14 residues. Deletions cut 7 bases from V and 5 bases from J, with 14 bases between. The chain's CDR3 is CASIFKVANEKLFF. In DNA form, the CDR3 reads TGTGCCAGCATTTTTAAAGTCGCAAATGAAAAACTGTTTTTT.

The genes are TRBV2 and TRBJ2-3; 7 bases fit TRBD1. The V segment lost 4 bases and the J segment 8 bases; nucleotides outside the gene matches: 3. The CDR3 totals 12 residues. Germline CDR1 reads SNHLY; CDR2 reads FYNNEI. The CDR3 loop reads CASSVQGSTQYF. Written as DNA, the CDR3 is TGTGCCAGCAGTGTACAGGGGAGTACGCAGTATTTT.

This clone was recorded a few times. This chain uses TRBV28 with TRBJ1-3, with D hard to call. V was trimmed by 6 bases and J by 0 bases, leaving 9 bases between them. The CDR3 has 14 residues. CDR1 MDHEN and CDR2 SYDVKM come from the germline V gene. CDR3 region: CASSRAHSGNTIYF. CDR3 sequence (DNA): TGTGCCAGCAGCCGGGCGCACTCTGGAAACACCATATATTTT.